These 24 T cell receptor beta chains came from one sample sequenced in a study of CD8+ T cells in alopecia areata. In each case, RNA was isolated and then reverse transcribed into cDNA as the sequencing template. The protocol was immunoSEQ multiplex PCR, while the TCRdb copy is restricted to in-frame clones and leaves out a portion. Listed for the sample are under 350,000 clones, none seen a single time. CD4, CD8alpha, NKG2D, NKG2ACE and other markers were used to sort pooled cutaneous lymph node cells. Source material: CD4+ T cells sorted from a lymph node. The receptors were sampled from a C3H/HeJ mouse with alopecia areata. Mouse MHC haplotype: H2-k.

Of note for this clone: These gene names are mouse names. The CDR3 end is not reached by the read, which stops 4 residues before it; the germline J gene fills it in. V usage is TRBV13-1 and J usage is TRBJ2-3; a possible D gene is TRBD1 (5 bases). The CDR3 runs 14 residues. Trimming removed 4 bases at V and 2 bases at J, with 11 bases between. Germline V lookup: CDR1 NSHNY, CDR2 SYGAGN. The sequenced part of the CDR3 DNA is TGTGCCAGCAGTCGGCAGGGATTTGCAGAA. Translation: CASSRQGFAE. The full CDR3 protein reads CASSRQGFAETLYF.

The table lists this clone with a few counts. Here the gene names and germline are mouse. The read ends 4 residues early relative to the CDR3; the germline J gene fills the gap. The sample holds other DNA sequences that translate to the same CDR3. The chain joins TRBV31 to TRBJ2-2; D is possibly TRBD2 (6 bases). Between the trimmed V and J ends, which lost 0 bases and 0 bases, there was a span of 8 bases. The germline V gene has CDR1 GKSSPN and CDR2 SITVG. The CDR3 is 15 amino acids. CDR3 DNA, as far as it was read: TGTGCCTGGAGTCTACTGGGCACAAACACCGGG. This encodes CAWSLLGTNTG. The whole CDR3 sequence is CAWSLLGTNTGQLYF.

This clone was seen a handful of times. Genes and germline come from the mouse. The CDR3 goes on 4 residues after the read ends, and that part is filled in from the germline J gene. J is TRBJ2-7 and V is TRBV13-1; no firm D call. The CDR3 totals 13 residues. CDR1 and CDR2 (germline): NSHNY, SYGAGN. This CDR3 is CASSDPPDYEQYF. The part of the CDR3 DNA that was read is TGTGCCAGCAGTGATCCCCCAGATTAT.

This clone was seen at least ten times. The genes and germline here are from mouse. The DNA ends 3 residues before the CDR3 does, and the rest of the CDR3 is filled in from the germline J gene. The chain links TRBV13-1 to TRBJ1-6; 9 bases are a match to TRBD1. TRBJ1-6 qualifies as an ORF whose function is uncertain. The length of the CDR3 is 17 residues. CDR1 and CDR2 from the germline V gene are NSHNY and SYGAGN. V dropped 4 bases and J dropped 0; count of bases not matched to a gene: 5. The CDR3 bases that were read are TGTGCCAGCAGTCCTGGACAGGGGCGTTCCTATAATTCGCCC. It is translated as CASSPGQGRSYNSP. Given in full, the CDR3 is CASSPGQGRSYNSPLYF.

In this sample, this clone turned up a few times. Germline and genes here are mouse. CDR3 DNA (partial): TGCACCTGCAGTCCCTCGACAGTTCAAGAC. This encodes CTCSPSTVQD. The full CDR3 protein reads CTCSPSTVQDTQYF. V gene TRBV1 combines with J gene TRBJ2-5; weak D call: TRBD1 (5 bases). The read ends 4 residues early relative to the CDR3; the germline J gene fills the gap. CDR1 and CDR2 (germline): NSQYPW, LRSPGD (reference sequence). Trimming took off 5 bases at V and 3 bases at J, with 12 bases between the two ends. The CDR3 extends over 14 amino acids.

As concerns this clone: Here the gene names and germline are mouse. From the germline J gene comes the end of the CDR3, since the read stops 4 residues before it. The chain employs TRBV5 and TRBJ1-1, with 11 bases aligning to TRBD1. Germline V lookup: CDR1 LGHNA, CDR2 YNLKQL (reference sequence). The CDR3 is 14 residues long. CDR3 protein: CASSQPGQGGEVFF. Incomplete CDR3 DNA: TGTGCCAGCAGCCAACCGGGACAGGGGGGA.

This clone was detected only a few times. The listed genes are named as in mouse. The read comes to an end 4 residues before the CDR3 does, leaving the germline J gene to fill in the end. V is TRBV19 and J is TRBJ2-7, with D possibly matching TRBD1 (7 bases). Germline V CDR1 and CDR2: FNHDT, SITEND (reference sequence). The CDR3 extends over 14 amino acids. Incomplete CDR3 DNA: TGTGCCAGCAGTAGGAGGGGGCCCTATTAT. Translated, it gives CASSRRGPYY. The full CDR3 reads CASSRRGPYYEQYF.

To note about this clone: Genes and germline are mouse. The CDR3 sequence: CASSDAAGGQDTQYF. The sequenced CDR3 bases are TGTGCCAGCAGTGATGCAGCTGGGGGGCAAGAC. The V and J genes are TRBV13-1 and TRBJ2-5, with 8 bases fitting TRBD2. From the germline J gene comes the end of the CDR3, since the read stops 4 residues before it. This CDR3 is 15 amino acids long. Germline loops: CDR1 NSHNY, CDR2 SYGAGN. With 0 bases clipped from V and 3 bases from J, the junction kept 3 bases outside the gene matches.

Points on this clone: The listed genes are named as in mouse. The CDR3 end lies 4 residues beyond the end of the read and is filled in from the germline J gene. V and J are TRBV1 and TRBJ2-5; 10 bases are shared with TRBD2. Germline V gene data show CDR1 as NSQYPW and CDR2 as LRSPGD (reference sequence). CDR3 size: 16 residues. CDR3 region: CTCSADSGGARDTQYF. Incomplete CDR3 DNA: TGCACCTGCAGTGCAGACTCTGGGGGGGCGCGAGAC.

This clone has more than one count but fewer than ten. Genes and germline come from the mouse. The observed sequence ends 4 residues before the CDR3 terminus, with the missing tail filled in from the germline J gene. Other DNA sequences in the same sample also yield this CDR3. The V and J genes are TRBV1 and TRBJ1-2, with D possibly being TRBD1 (5 bases). The CDR3 totals 14 residues. Per germline, CDR1 NSQYPW and CDR2 LRSPGD (reference sequence). V lost 0 bases and J 1 base, leaving 6 bases between the germline ends. Incomplete CDR3 DNA: TGCACCTGCAGTGCAGAAAGGGGAAACTCC. It is translated as CTCSAERGNS. The CDR3 as a whole reads CTCSAERGNSDYTF. Full variable domain (remainder filled in from reference TRBV1 and TRBJ1-2): VTLLEQNPRWRLVPRGQAVNLRCILKNSQYPWMSWYQQDLQKQLQWLFTLRSPGDKEVKSLPGADYLATRVTDTELRLQVANMSQGRTLYCTCSAERGNSDYTFGSGTRLLVI.

Concerning this clone: Mouse gene names apply. The read terminates 4 residues ahead of where the CDR3 ends, so the germline J gene completes it. Other DNA sequences in this specimen translate into the identical CDR3. This chain joins TRBV13-1 and TRBJ2-7; the D gene is possibly TRBD1 (7 bases). Germline CDR1 and CDR2: NSHNY and SYGAGN. The CDR3 loop spans 14 amino acids. V was pared by 5 bases and J by 0 bases, with 12 bases between. CDR3 sequence reads: CASRAGGSSYEQYF. The sequenced part of the CDR3 DNA is TGTGCCAGCAGAGCAGGGGGGAGCTCCTAT.

This clone was seen a few times. Gene and germline names: mouse. With the read ending 4 residues before the CDR3 end, the germline J gene is used to fill in that end. Other DNA sequences in this sample translate to the same CDR3. This chain links TRBV19 with TRBJ2-3; 9 bases line up with TRBD2. Germline V gene lookup returns CDR1 FNHDT and CDR2 SITEND (reference sequence). The junction had 5 bases not matched to a gene; V was cut back by 3 bases and J by 0 bases. CDR3 size: 16 residues. The sequenced part of the CDR3 DNA is TGTGCCAGCAGTAGAACTGGGGGGTCTAGTGCAGAA. Translated: CASSRTGGSSAE. The entire CDR3 protein reads CASSRTGGSSAETLYF.

Notes on this clone: Gene labels here are mouse ones. CDR3 loop: CTCTGNTGQLYF. Partial CDR3 DNA: TGCACCTGCACAGGGAACACCGGG. The rearrangement uses TRBV1 and TRBJ2-2; tentative D call: TRBD1 (5 bases). The read terminates 4 residues ahead of where the CDR3 ends, so the germline J gene completes it. The germline V gene encodes CDR1 NSQYPW and CDR2 LRSPGD (reference sequence). The V end was cut by 7 bases, the J end by 2 bases, with 5 bases between. The CDR3 sequence is 12 residues long.

This clone was seen only a few times. Germline and genes: mouse. The read gets to within 3 residues of the CDR3 end, and the germline J gene fills in the rest. This rearrangement joins TRBV1 to TRBJ1-6; D possibly corresponds to TRBD1 (6 bases). TRBJ1-6 is noted as an ORF with a role that remains uncertain. V lost 1 base and J lost 0, with 10 bases in between. The CDR3 runs to 17 residues. Germline lookup yields CDR1 NSQYPW and CDR2 LRSPGD (reference sequence). CDR3 bases read: TGCACCTGCAGTGCAGTGGGACACAATTCCTATAATTCGCCC. It encodes CTCSAVGHNSYNSP. From start to end, the CDR3 is CTCSAVGHNSYNSPLYF.

To note about this clone: Gene names refer to mouse genes. The read finishes 4 residues shy of the CDR3 end, and the germline J gene is used to complete it. The gene calls are TRBV13-1 and TRBJ1-2; 10 nucleotides line up with TRBD1. The V gene's germline CDR1 is NSHNY and CDR2 SYGAGN. Losses at the gene ends were 3 bases for V and 0 bases for J; bases not matched to a gene: 2. This CDR3 has 15 residues. The part of the CDR3 DNA that was read is TGTGCCAGCAGTGGGACAGGGGGGACAAACTCC. Its protein product is CASSGTGGTNS. The whole CDR3 reads CASSGTGGTNSDYTF.

As to this clone: Gene and germline names: mouse. The read gets to within 4 residues of the CDR3 end, and the germline J gene fills in the rest. The rearrangement links TRBV5 to TRBJ1-1, with D maybe TRBD1 (5 bases). The CDR3 runs to 13 residues. Trimming cost V 4 bases and J 1 base, with 7 bases left between them. Germline V gene sequence: CDR1 LGHNA, CDR2 YNLKQL (reference sequence). Partial CDR3 DNA: TGTGCCAGCAGCCTAGGGGTAAACACA. This translates into CASSLGVNT. The CDR3 in its entirety is CASSLGVNTEVFF.

In the case of this clone: The listed genes are named as in mouse. The CDR3 end falls 4 residues outside the read, so it is completed with the germline J gene. The chain joins TRBV5 to TRBJ2-5; possibly TRBD1 for D (7 bases). The V end was cut by 1 base, the J end by 3 bases, with 11 bases between. Germline CDR1 is LGHNA and CDR2 is YNLKQL (reference sequence). The CDR3 loop spans 15 amino acids. The CDR3 DNA, read in part, is TGTGCCAGCAGCCAAGCGTCAGGGGGGCAAGAC. Encoded protein: CASSQASGGQD. The whole CDR3 region reads CASSQASGGQDTQYF.

Of note for this clone: The germline and genes are mouse ones. Sequencing ends 4 residues short of the CDR3 end; the germline J gene provides the rest. The chain combines TRBV1 with TRBJ2-5; 7 bases match TRBD1. This CDR3 has 14 amino acids. The trim removed 4 bases at V and 0 bases at J, leaving 1 base unmatched. CDR1 and CDR2 (germline): NSQYPW, LRSPGD (reference sequence). The CDR3 spells CTCSEGQNQDTQYF. CDR3 DNA (partial): TGCACCTGCAGTGAGGGACAGAACCAAGAC.

Note on this clone: All gene names here are mouse names. Coverage ceases 4 residues before the CDR3 finishes, and the germline J gene fills in the end. The chain has TRBV13-3 and TRBJ1-1; D is undetermined. This CDR3 is built from 14 residues. Germline CDR1 is NNHDY and CDR2 is SYVADS. V was shortened by 6 bases and J by 0 bases, with 12 bases between the two germline ends. The CDR3 sequence is CASTPTSANTEVFF. The covered CDR3 bases are TGTGCCAGCACCCCTACAAGTGCAAACACA.

In the case of this clone: Gene labels here are mouse ones. Read coverage stops 4 residues before the CDR3 terminus; the germline J gene supplies the remainder. The chain is built from TRBV19 and TRBJ2-2; TRBD1 aligns across 8 bases. The CDR3 covers 16 residues. Germline V gene sequence: CDR1 FNHDT, CDR2 SITEND (reference sequence). V lost 2 bases and J lost 1; bases outside the gene matches: 4. CDR3 bases read: TGTGCCAGCAGTATCGACAGGGGAGGAAACACCGGG. It codes for CASSIDRGGNTG. The whole CDR3 sequence reads CASSIDRGGNTGQLYF.

This clone was counted only a few times. Genes and germline come from the mouse. The observed sequence ends 4 residues before the CDR3 terminus, with the missing tail filled in from the germline J gene. J is TRBJ1-2 and V is TRBV29, with 8 bases that match TRBD1. Trimming cost V 5 bases and J 1 base; bases outside gene matches: 6. The CDR3 covers 15 residues. The germline V gene has CDR1 MSHET and CDR2 SYDVDS. CDR3 bases read: TGTGCTAGCAGTCCGACAGGGGCCGGAAACTCC. This encodes CASSPTGAGNS. The CDR3 as a whole reads CASSPTGAGNSDYTF.

With regard to this clone: Mouse germline and gene names are used. The CDR3 is cut off 4 residues early in the read; its end comes from the germline J gene. Other DNA sequences within the sample encode an identical CDR3. The V and J genes are TRBV19 and TRBJ2-5; 9 positions match TRBD1. The CDR3 consists of 13 residues. Germline V lookup: CDR1 FNHDT, CDR2 SITEND (reference sequence). CDR3 amino acids: CASSRTGEDTQYF. CDR3 DNA, as far as it was read: TGTGCCAGCAGTAGGACAGGGGAGGAC.

Remarks on this clone: The listed genes are named as in mouse. The CDR3 end is not reached by the read, which stops 4 residues before it; the germline J gene fills it in. Other DNA sequences in this sample translate to the same CDR3. This chain joins TRBV1 and TRBJ2-7; possibly TRBD1 for D (6 bases). The CDR3 consists of 12 residues. Germline V gene data show CDR1 as NSQYPW and CDR2 as LRSPGD (reference sequence). CDR3 sequence: CTCSGTGNEQYF. The covered CDR3 bases are TGCACCTGCAGTGGAACAGGGAAT.

This clone was counted only a few times. The gene symbols are mouse symbols. The read halts 4 residues ahead of the CDR3 end, with the missing end drawn from the germline J gene. This chain links TRBV13-1 with TRBJ2-5; no clear D gene. Per germline, CDR1 NSHNY and CDR2 SYGAGN. Trimming cost V 1 base and J 0 bases, with 3 bases left between them. There are 13 residues in the CDR3. The CDR3 loop is CASSDWNQDTQYF. CDR3 DNA (partial): TGTGCCAGCAGTGATTGGAACCAAGAC.